This T cell receptor beta chain was found in a study of identical twins. General study results and limits: With abundant cord blood beta clonotypes, insertions were fewer; memory repertoires showed no such pattern. Analyses of zero insertions could, in part, be confounded by invariant MAIT and iNKT cells.

V gave up 3 bases and J gave up 1 base, with 14 bases separating them. There are 16 residues in the CDR3. No donor was unhealthy or non-Caucasian. A few counts support this clonotype. What it binds is not known. TCRdb processed the 5' RACE reads anew with MiXCR; each CDR3 protein has one entry. Of hundreds of thousands of distinct CDR3 sequences in the sample, over 15% are singletons; the top ten hold around 12%. These same records also appear under a second study, on T cells expressing NK-cell markers. As that study records: Researchers report these clonotypes also headed the CD3+CD56-NKG2C+ fraction in several donors.

The chain uses TRBV12-3 or TRBV12-4 and TRBJ2-3, with a weak D call TRBD1 (5 bases). This TCR came from a woman in her late teens or twenties in good health. The sequenced material came from PBMCs. CDR3: CASSFVRRVGTDTQYF. CDR3 nucleotides: TGTGCCAGCAGTTTTGTTCGCAGGGTTGGCACAGATACGCAGTATTTT.